In its sample, the clone carrying this T cell receptor (beta chain) was seen a few times. Antigen: not known. Template-switching 5'RACE yielded the TCR cDNA; a universal primer site and UMIs were added in the process. TCRdb analysed the 5' RACE reads with MiXCR anew, one entry per CDR3 protein. Of 95,000 to 100,000 distinct CDR3 sequences listed, 5.8% are singletons. This record comes from a study of T cells after yellow fever vaccination. At the level of the study: With SMART-Seq v4 Ultra Low Input, the fractions containing low cell numbers were prepared. Study-wide results and limits: The booster response re-showed most primary clones: 96% CD4, about 89% CD8. Some clonotypes were seen in both the CD4 and the CD8 compartments. These made up a small share and likely arose from convergent recombination.

The CDR3 length is 13 residues. V gave up 4 bases and J gave up 4 bases, with 9 bases separating them. CDR1 is LNHDA and CDR2 is SQIVND in the germline V gene (reference sequence). The TCR originated in a man younger than 35 who received the YFV17D yellow fever vaccine. The sample here was CD8+ T cells sorted from PBMCs, taken 10 days after the yellow fever booster vaccination. The chain has TRBV19 and TRBJ2-3; D remains unclear. The CDR3 sequence: CASSTVGADTQYF. The CDR3, as DNA: TGTGCCAGTAGTACGGTAGGAGCAGATACGCAGTATTTT.